The 23 T cell receptor beta chains listed next were all sequenced from one sample in a study of CD8+CD57+ T cells in acquired aplastic anemia. The template for TCR beta VDJ and CDR3 sequence profiling was genomic DNA. TCRdb re-derived calls from the reads in MiXCR, one entry per CDR3 protein. The table has some 200,000 distinct CDR3 sequences, more than 55% seen once; the top ten hold roughly 61%. For sequencing, patients were chosen who had shown expansion of CD8+CD57+ cells by flow cytometry. Sample: sorted CD4+, CD8+, or CD8+CD57+ T cells (not recorded which) from PBMCs. Receptors were obtained from a human donor with aplastic anemia.

A note on this clonotype: A read error may explain this, as a much larger clone is one base away. This chain connects TRBV10-2 to TRBJ1-5, with D possibly matching TRBD1 (5 bases). Trimming took 7 bases from V and 5 from J, leaving 15 bases between them. Germline CDR1 WSHSY, CDR2 SAAADI. CDR3 length: 14 amino acids. The CDR3 coding sequence is TGCGCCAGCAACCAGGGAAATGGCGATCAGCCCCAGCATTTT. Amino acid sequence: CASNQGNGDQPQHF.

This clonotype was counted a few times. This chain connects TRBV9 to TRBJ2-5; 7 nucleotides line up with TRBD1. V shed 6 bases, J shed 4 bases, and the junction held 6 bases outside the gene matches. Germline V gene data show CDR1 as SGDLS and CDR2 as YYNGEE. The length of the CDR3 is 13 residues. The CDR3 spells CASKSAGGETQYF. CDR3 coding DNA: TGTGCCAGCAAAAGTGCAGGGGGAGAGACCCAGTACTTC.

This clonotype was found many times. V gene TRBV27 combines with J gene TRBJ1-2; D gene uncertain. With 4 bases removed from V and 6 bases from J, the gap between germline ends came to 9 bases. Germline V CDR1 and CDR2: MNHEY, SMNVEV (reference sequence). The CDR3 runs to 12 residues. Here the CDR3 DNA reads TGTGCCAGCAGTTATCGAGGTCATGGCTACACCTTC. Protein product: CASSYRGHGYTF.

In its sample, this clonotype was seen a few times. V usage is TRBV7-2 and J usage is TRBJ2-3; 10 bases line up with TRBD2. Per germline, CDR1 SGHTA and CDR2 FQGNSA. J gave up 4 bases and V 10 bases, and 14 bases lay outside the gene matches. This CDR3 has 16 amino acids. The CDR3 nucleotides are TGTGCCATCGCCCCAGCGGGAGGGCCTTACCCAGATACGCAGTATTTT. It specifies CAIAPAGGPYPDTQYF.

This clonotype appeared a few times. The gene calls are TRBV7-9 and TRBJ2-1; 10 bases are a match to TRBD2. J was trimmed by 4 bases and V by 6 bases; bases with no gene match: 6. The CDR3 totals 15 residues. CDR1 SEHNR and CDR2 FQNEAQ come from the germline V gene (reference sequence). CDR3 residues: CASSSSGGSYNEQFF. For the CDR3, the DNA is TGTGCCAGCAGTAGTAGCGGGGGGTCGTACAATGAGCAGTTCTTC.

This chain connects TRBV4-2 to TRBJ1-5; weak D call: TRBD1 (5 bases). Between the trimmed V and J ends, which lost 4 bases and 5 bases, there was a span of 12 bases. The CDR3 is 14 amino acids. In germline, CDR1 is LGHNA, CDR2 YNFKEQ. The CDR3 DNA reads TGTGCCAGCAGCCTTGGGCAACAGGATCAGCCCCAGCATTTT. It is translated as CASSLGQQDQPQHF.

For this clonotype: This may arise from a read error, as a much more abundant clone is one base away. The CDR3 loop reads CASSPGRGVVNTEAFF. The DNA for the CDR3 is TGTGCCAGCAGCCCCGGGAGGGGGGTTGTGAACACTGAAGCTTTCTTT. The rearrangement links TRBV9 to TRBJ1-1, with a tentative D call TRBD1 (6 bases). The CDR3 has 16 residues. From germline, CDR1 is SGDLS and CDR2 YYNGEE. The V and J ends lost 4 bases and 0 bases respectively, with 16 bases between them.

In its sample, this clonotype was seen many times. Written as DNA, the CDR3 is TGCGCCAGCAGCTCTGGGGTCGAGCAGTACTTC. Amino acid sequence: CASSSGVEQYF. J is TRBJ2-7 and V is TRBV5-1, with no clear D. V lost 3 bases and J lost 6, with 7 bases in between. The CDR3 length is 11 residues. Germline CDR1 reads SGHRS; CDR2 reads YFSETQ. Drawing the rest from reference TRBV5-1 and TRBJ2-7, the complete variable domain is KAGVTQTPRYLIKTRGQQVTLSCSPISGHRSVSWYQQTPGQGLQFLFEYFSETQRNKGNFPGRFSGRQFSNSRSEMNVSTLELGDSALYLCASSSGVEQYFGPGTRLTVT.

The V and J genes are TRBV2 and TRBJ2-7; D possibly matches TRBD1 or TRBD2 (5 bases each). The CDR3 totals 14 residues. Looked up from germline, CDR1 is SNHLY and CDR2 is FYNNEI. Trimming took 5 bases from V and 2 from J, leaving 13 bases between them. The CDR3 nucleotides read TGTGCCAGCAGTCCCCGGGACGGCCCCTACGAGCAGTACTTC. This gives the protein CASSPRDGPYEQYF.

This clonotype has just a few counts. A much larger clone differs by one base, so this may be a read error. The V and J genes are TRBV9 and TRBJ2-7; tentative D call: TRBD1 (6 bases). Germline V gene data show CDR1 as SGDLS and CDR2 as YYNGEE. CDR3 size: 14 residues. The V gene lost 7 bases and the J gene lost 2 bases, with 16 bases spanning the gap. CDR3 loop: CASGLGQFTYEQYF. The CDR3 bases are TGTGCCAGCGGCTTAGGACAGTTCACCTACGAGCAGTACTTC.

The rearrangement joins TRBV25-1 to TRBJ2-1; the match to TRBD1 covers 8 bases. Germline CDR1 reads MGHDK; CDR2 reads SYGVNS. There are 14 residues in the CDR3. Losses at the gene ends were 4 bases for V and 10 bases for J; bases not matched to a gene: 9. CDR3 region: CASSGLDRVGEQFF. The CDR3 DNA follows: TGTGCCAGCAGTGGACTGGACAGGGTGGGAGAGCAGTTCTTC.

This chain connects TRBV29-1 to TRBJ1-4; D might be TRBD1 (5 bases). The CDR3 loop spans 12 amino acids. V lost 4 bases and J 6 bases, leaving 9 bases between the germline ends. Germline CDR1 and CDR2: SQVTM and ANQGSEA. The CDR3 region is CSVVAQDEKLFF. CDR3 DNA sequence: TGCAGCGTTGTAGCACAGGATGAAAAACTGTTTTTT.

In its sample, this clonotype was seen once. The chain joins TRBV24-1 to TRBJ1-1; possibly TRBD1 for D (6 bases). The germline V gene encodes CDR1 KGHDR and CDR2 SFDVKD. The V end was cut by 4 bases, the J end by 11 bases, with 19 bases between. The CDR3 loop spans 14 amino acids. The CDR3 loop is CATSEPRTDTGAFF. CDR3 DNA sequence: TGTGCCACCAGTGAACCTAGGACAGATACAGGGGCTTTCTTT.

As concerns this clonotype: The junction departs from germline at one end; a sequencing error may be responsible. The V and J genes are TRBV6-5 and TRBJ2-7; 9 bases map to TRBD2. This CDR3 is 14 amino acids long. Germline assignment: CDR1 MNHEY and CDR2 SVGAGI. For the CDR3, the DNA is TGTGCCAGCAGTTCAGGACTAGCGATCCACGAGCAGCACTTC. Its protein product is CASSSGLAIHEQHF.

This clonotype was detected once. The chain couples TRBV9 to TRBJ1-2; D gene uncertain. The V end was cut by 5 bases, the J end by 6 bases, with 14 bases between. This CDR3 has 13 residues. Per germline, CDR1 SGDLS and CDR2 YYNGEE. The chain's CDR3 is CASSVSRLDGYTF. The CDR3 DNA is TGTGCCAGCAGTGTAAGTCGGCTAGATGGCTACACCTTC.

This clonotype has only a few counts. The chain carries TRBV20-1 and TRBJ2-5; 8 bases are a match to TRBD2. The CDR3 covers 16 residues. J lost 5 bases, V lost 5 bases, and 16 bases had no gene match. In germline, CDR1 is DFQATT, CDR2 SNEGSKA (reference sequence). This chain's CDR3 is CSAQGSAGVSRETQYF. CDR3 nucleotide sequence: TGCAGTGCTCAGGGTTCAGCGGGGGTGTCGCGTGAGACCCAGTACTTC.

V usage is TRBV5-6 and J usage is TRBJ2-7, with D possibly TRBD1 on 5 matching bases. V was trimmed by 4 bases and J by 6 bases, leaving 17 bases between them. Germline V lookup: CDR1 SGHDT, CDR2 YYEEEE. The length of the CDR3 is 14 residues. CDR3 in DNA: TGTGCCAGCAGCCCCTCGCTTTTGGGGCGCGAGCAGTACTTC. Its protein is CASSPSLLGREQYF. Combining the CDR3 with reference TRBV5-6 and TRBJ2-7 gives the whole variable domain DAGVTQSPTHLIKTRGQQVTLRCSPKSGHDTVSWYQQALGQGPQFIFQYYEEEERQRGNFPDRFSGHQFPNYSSELNVNALLLGDSALYLCASSPSLLGREQYFGPGTRLTVT.

The rearrangement uses TRBV5-1 and TRBJ1-1; D perhaps matches TRBD1 (5 bases). The V end lost 4 bases, the J end lost 8 bases, and 15 bases lay between the germline ends. The CDR3 spans 13 residues. Germline assignment: CDR1 SGHRS and CDR2 YFSETQ. The CDR3 bases are TGCGCCAGCAGCCGCGGTCGGGGGGTCGAAGCTTTCTTT. It codes for CASSRGRGVEAFF.

This rearrangement joins TRBV20-1 to TRBJ2-7, with unresolved D. V gave up 4 bases and J gave up 0 bases, with 10 bases separating them. Germline assignment: CDR1 DFQATT and CDR2 SNEGSKA (reference sequence). There are 13 residues in the CDR3. The CDR3 is CSATKLNSYEQYF. The CDR3 region has the DNA TGCAGTGCTACTAAACTGAACTCCTACGAGCAGTACTTC.

The chain links TRBV7-9 to TRBJ2-7; 8 bases fit TRBD2. J lost 3 bases, V lost 1 base, and 2 bases had no gene match. The CDR3 is made up of 14 amino acids. Germline V CDR1 and CDR2: SEHNR, FQNEAQ (reference sequence). In DNA, the CDR3 is TGTGCCAGCAGCTTAGAGCTAGCGGGCTACGAGCAGTACTTC. The encoded protein is CASSLELAGYEQYF.

Ten or more counts support this clonotype. The chain is built from TRBV7-9 and TRBJ2-1; TRBD2 might be the D (5 bases). The V gene lost 5 bases and the J gene lost 8 bases, with 16 bases spanning the gap. The CDR3 runs 14 residues. Germline CDR1 is SEHNR and CDR2 is FQNEAQ (reference sequence). CDR3 nucleotides: TGTGCCAGCAGCCCTAGTTTCGGGGTGGATGAGCAGTTCTTC. This gives the protein CASSPSFGVDEQFF.

The chain joins TRBV10-3 to TRBJ2-6; D is undetermined. V lost 2 bases, J lost 0 bases, and 8 bases lay in between. CDR3 length: 16 amino acids. Germline V gene data show CDR1 as ENHRY and CDR2 as SYGVKD. In DNA, the CDR3 is TGTGCCATCAGTGAGACCGCTGTCTCTGGGGCCAACGTCCTGACTTTC. Its translation: CAISETAVSGANVLTF.

This chain joins TRBV7-9 and TRBJ2-1, with D unresolved. This CDR3 comprises 15 residues. Trimming pared 5 bases from V and 5 bases from J, leaving 16 bases between. Per the germline V gene, CDR1 is SEHNR and CDR2 is FQNEAQ (reference sequence). Here the CDR3 reads CASSLFGVADNEQFF. CDR3 DNA: TGTGCCAGCAGCCTATTCGGAGTAGCCGACAATGAGCAGTTCTTC.